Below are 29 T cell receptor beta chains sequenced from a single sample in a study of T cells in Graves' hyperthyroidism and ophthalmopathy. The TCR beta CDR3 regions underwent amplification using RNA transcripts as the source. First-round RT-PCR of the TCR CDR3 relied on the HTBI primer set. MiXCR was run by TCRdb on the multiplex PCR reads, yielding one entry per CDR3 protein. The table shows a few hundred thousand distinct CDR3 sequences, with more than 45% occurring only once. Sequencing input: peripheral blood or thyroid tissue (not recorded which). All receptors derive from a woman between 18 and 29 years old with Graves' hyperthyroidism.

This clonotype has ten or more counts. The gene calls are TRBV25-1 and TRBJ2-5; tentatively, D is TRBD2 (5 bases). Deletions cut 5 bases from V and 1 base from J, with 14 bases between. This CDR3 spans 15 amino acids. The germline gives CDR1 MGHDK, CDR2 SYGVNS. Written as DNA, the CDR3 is TGTGCCAGCAGTAGTGAGGGTACACCCCAAGAGACCCAGTACTTC. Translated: CASSSEGTPQETQYF. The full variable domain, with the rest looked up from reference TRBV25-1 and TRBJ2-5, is EADIYQTPRYLVIGTGKKITLECSQTMGHDKMYWYQQDPGMELHLIHYSYGVNSTEKGDLSSESTVSRIRTEHFPLTLESARPSHTSQYLCASSSEGTPQETQYFGPGTRLLVL.

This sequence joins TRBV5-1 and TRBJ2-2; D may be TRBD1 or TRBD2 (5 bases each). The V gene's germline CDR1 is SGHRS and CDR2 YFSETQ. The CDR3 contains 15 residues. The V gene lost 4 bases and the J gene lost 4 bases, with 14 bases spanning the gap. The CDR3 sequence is CASSLGYGGTGELFF. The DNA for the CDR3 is TGCGCCAGCAGCCTGGGCTATGGGGGCACCGGGGAGCTGTTTTTT. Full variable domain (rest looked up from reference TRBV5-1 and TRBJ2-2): KAGVTQTPRYLIKTRGQQVTLSCSPISGHRSVSWYQQTPGQGLQFLFEYFSETQRNKGNFPGRFSGRQFSNSRSEMNVSTLELGDSALYLCASSLGYGGTGELFFGEGSRLTVL.

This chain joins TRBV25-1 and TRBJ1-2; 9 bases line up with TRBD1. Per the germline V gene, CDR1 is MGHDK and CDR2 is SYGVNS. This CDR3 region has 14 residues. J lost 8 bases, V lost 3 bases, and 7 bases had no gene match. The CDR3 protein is CASSDDRGSEGYTF. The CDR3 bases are TGTGCCAGCAGTGACGACAGGGGGTCGGAAGGCTACACCTTC.

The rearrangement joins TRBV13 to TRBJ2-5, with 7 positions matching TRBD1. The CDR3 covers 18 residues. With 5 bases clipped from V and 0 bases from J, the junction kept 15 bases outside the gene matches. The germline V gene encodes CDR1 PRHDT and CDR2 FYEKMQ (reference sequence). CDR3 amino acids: CASSHKSRTGQNQETQYF. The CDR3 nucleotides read TGTGCCAGCAGCCACAAATCCAGGACGGGACAGAACCAAGAGACCCAGTACTTC.

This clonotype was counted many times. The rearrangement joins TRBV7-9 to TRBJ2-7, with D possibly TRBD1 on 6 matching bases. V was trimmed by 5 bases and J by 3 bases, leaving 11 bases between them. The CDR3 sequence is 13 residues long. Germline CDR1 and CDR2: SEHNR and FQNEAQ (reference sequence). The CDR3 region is CASSQVGGYEQYF. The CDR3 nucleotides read TGTGCCAGCAGCCAAGTAGGGGGCTACGAGCAGTACTTC. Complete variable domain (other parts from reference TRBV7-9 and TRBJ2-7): DTGVSQNPRHKITKRGQNVTFRCDPISEHNRLYWYRQTLGQGPEFLTYFQNEAQLEKSRLLSDRFSAERPKGSFSTLEIQRTEQGDSAMYLCASSQVGGYEQYFGPGTRLTVT.

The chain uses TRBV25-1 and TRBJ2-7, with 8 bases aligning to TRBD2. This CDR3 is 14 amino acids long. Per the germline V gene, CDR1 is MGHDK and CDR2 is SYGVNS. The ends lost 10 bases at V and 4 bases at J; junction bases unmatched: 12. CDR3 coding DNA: TGTGCCAACCAAGGAAGCGGGAGTTCGTACGAGCAGTACTTC. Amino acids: CANQGSGSSYEQYF.

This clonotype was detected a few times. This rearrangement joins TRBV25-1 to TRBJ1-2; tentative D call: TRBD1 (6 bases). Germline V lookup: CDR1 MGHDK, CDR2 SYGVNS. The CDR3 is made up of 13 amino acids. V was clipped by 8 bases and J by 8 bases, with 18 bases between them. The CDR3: CASVEVGGYGYTF. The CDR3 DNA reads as TGTGCCAGCGTTGAAGTGGGGGGCTACGGCTACACCTTC.

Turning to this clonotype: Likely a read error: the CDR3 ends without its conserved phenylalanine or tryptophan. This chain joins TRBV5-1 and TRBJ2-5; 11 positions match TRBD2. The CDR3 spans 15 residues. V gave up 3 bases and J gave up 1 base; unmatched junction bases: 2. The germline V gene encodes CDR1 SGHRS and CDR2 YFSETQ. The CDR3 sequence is CASSWTSGPQETQYS. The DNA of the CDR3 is TGCGCCAGCAGCTGGACTAGCGGGCCCCAAGAGACCCAGTACTCC.

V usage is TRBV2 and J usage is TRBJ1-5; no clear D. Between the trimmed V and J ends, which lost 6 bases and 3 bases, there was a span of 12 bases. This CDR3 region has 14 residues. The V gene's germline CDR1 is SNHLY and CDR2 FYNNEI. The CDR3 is CASSGGPVNQPQHF. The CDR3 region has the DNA TGTGCCAGCAGCGGCGGGCCGGTCAATCAGCCCCAGCATTTT.

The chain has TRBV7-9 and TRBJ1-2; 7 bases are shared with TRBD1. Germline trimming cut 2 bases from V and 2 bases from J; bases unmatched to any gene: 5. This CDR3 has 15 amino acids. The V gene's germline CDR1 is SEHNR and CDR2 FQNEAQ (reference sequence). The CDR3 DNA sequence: TGTGCCAGCAGCTTATTGGCAGGGGGGAACTATGGCTACACCTTC. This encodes CASSLLAGGNYGYTF.

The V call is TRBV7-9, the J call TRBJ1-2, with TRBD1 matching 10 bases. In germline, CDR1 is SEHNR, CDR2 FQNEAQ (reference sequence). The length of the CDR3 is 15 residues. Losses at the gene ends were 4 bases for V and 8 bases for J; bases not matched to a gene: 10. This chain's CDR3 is CASSSPATGGVGYTF. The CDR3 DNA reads TGTGCCAGCAGCTCCCCCGCGACAGGGGGCGTCGGCTACACCTTC.

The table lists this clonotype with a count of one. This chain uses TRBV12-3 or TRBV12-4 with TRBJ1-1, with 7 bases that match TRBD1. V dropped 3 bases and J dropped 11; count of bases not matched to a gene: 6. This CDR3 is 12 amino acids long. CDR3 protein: CASSLTGQMAFF. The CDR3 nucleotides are TGTGCCAGCAGTTTGACGGGACAGATGGCTTTCTTT.

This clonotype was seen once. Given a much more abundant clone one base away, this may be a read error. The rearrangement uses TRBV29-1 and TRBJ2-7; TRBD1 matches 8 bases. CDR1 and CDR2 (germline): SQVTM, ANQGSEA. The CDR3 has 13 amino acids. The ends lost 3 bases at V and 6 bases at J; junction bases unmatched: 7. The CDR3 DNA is TGCAGCGTTGATGGACAGGGTAGCGGCGAGCAGTACTTC. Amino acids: CSVDGQGSGEQYF.

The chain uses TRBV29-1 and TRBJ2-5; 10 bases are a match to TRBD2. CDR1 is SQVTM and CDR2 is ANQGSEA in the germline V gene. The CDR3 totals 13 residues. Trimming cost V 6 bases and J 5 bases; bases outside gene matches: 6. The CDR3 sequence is CSVDRSGGETQYF. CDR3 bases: TGCAGCGTCGACCGTAGCGGGGGGGAGACCCAGTACTTC.

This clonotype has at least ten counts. CDR3 in DNA: TGCAGTGCTTCGACAGGGGTACGCTATGGCTACACCTTC. This encodes CSASTGVRYGYTF. This chain links TRBV20-1 with TRBJ1-2, with 8 bases fitting TRBD1. V dropped 5 bases and J dropped 4; count of bases not matched to a gene: 6. The CDR3 spans 13 residues. Germline V CDR1 and CDR2: DFQATT, SNEGSKA (reference sequence).

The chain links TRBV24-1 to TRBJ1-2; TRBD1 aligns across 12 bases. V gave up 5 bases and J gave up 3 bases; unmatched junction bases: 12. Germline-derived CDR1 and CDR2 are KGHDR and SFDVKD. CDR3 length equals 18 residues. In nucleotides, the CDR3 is TGTGCCACCAGTGGCGTGCCGGGACAGGGGGCAATGGACTATGGCTACACCTTC. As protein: CATSGVPGQGAMDYGYTF.

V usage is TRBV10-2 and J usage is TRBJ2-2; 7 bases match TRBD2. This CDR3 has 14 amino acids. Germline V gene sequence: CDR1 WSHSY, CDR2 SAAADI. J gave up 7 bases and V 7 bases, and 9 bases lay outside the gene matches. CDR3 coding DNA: TGCGCCAGCAAGAGGCTAGCGGAGGGCGGGGAGCTGTTTTTT. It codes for CASKRLAEGGELFF.

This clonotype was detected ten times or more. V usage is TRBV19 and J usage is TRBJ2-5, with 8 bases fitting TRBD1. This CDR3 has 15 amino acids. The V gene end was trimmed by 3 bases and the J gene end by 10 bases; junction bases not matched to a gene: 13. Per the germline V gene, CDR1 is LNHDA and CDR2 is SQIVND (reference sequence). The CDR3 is CASSIGQGTLSIQYF. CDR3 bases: TGTGCCAGTAGTATCGGACAGGGAACGTTGTCGATCCAGTACTTC.

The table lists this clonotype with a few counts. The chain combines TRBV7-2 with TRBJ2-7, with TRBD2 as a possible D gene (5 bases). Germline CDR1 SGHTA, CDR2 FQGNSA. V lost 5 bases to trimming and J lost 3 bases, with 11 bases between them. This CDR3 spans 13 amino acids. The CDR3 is CASSPTRDYEQYF. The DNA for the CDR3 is TGTGCCAGCAGCCCTACTAGAGACTACGAGCAGTACTTC. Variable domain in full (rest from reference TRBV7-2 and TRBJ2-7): GAGVSQSPSNKVTEKGKDVELRCDPISGHTALYWYRQSLGQGLEFLIYFQGNSAPDKSGLPSDRFSAERTGGSVSTLTIQRTQQEDSAVYLCASSPTRDYEQYFGPGTRLTVT.

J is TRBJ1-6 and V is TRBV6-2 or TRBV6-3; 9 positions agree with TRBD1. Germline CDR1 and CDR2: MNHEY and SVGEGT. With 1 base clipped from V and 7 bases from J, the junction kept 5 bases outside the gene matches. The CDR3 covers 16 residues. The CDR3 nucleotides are TGTGCCAGCAGTTACTACGGGACAGGGAAAAATTCACCCCTCCACTTT. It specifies CASSYYGTGKNSPLHF.

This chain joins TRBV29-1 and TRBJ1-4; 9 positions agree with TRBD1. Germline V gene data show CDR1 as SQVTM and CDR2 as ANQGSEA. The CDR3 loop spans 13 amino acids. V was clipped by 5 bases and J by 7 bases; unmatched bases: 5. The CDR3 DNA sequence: TGCAGCGTTTGGACAGGGGTCGGTGAAAAACTGTTTTTT. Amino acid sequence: CSVWTGVGEKLFF.

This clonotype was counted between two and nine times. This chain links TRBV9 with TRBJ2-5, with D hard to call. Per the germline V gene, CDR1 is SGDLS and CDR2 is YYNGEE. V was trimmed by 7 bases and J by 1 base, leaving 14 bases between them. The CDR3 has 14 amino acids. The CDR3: CASSPGGTQETQYF. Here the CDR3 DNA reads TGTGCCAGCTCACCAGGTGGAACCCAAGAGACCCAGTACTTC.

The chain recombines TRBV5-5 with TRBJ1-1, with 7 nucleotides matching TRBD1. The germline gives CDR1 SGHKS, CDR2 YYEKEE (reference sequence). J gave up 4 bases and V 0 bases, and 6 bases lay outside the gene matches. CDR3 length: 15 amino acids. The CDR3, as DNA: TGTGCCAGCAGCTTGGCCAGGGGGGAGGGCACTGAAGCTTTCTTT. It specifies CASSLARGEGTEAFF.

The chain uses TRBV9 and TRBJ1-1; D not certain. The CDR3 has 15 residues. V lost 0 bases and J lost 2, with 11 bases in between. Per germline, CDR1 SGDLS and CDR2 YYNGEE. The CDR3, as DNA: TGTGCCAGCAGCGTAGCAGGTTTGAAAAACACTGAAGCTTTCTTT. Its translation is CASSVAGLKNTEAFF.

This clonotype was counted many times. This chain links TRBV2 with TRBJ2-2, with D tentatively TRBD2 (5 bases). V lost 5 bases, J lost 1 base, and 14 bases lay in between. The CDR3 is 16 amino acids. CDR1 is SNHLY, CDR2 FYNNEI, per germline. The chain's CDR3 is CASSPQSGVNTGELFF. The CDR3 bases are TGTGCCAGCAGTCCTCAGTCCGGGGTGAACACCGGGGAGCTGTTTTTT.

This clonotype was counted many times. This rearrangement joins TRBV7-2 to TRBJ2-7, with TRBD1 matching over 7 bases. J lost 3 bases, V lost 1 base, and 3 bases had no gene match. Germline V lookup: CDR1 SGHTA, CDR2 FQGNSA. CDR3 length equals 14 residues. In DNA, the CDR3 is TGTGCCAGCAGCTTAGAGTCAGGGGGCTACGAGCAGTACTTC. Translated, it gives CASSLESGGYEQYF.

The CDR3 loop is CASSLWDRGYEQYF. The CDR3 DNA follows: TGTGCCAGCAGCCTATGGGACAGGGGCTACGAGCAGTACTTC. This chain uses TRBV7-8 with TRBJ2-7; the match to TRBD1 covers 10 bases. The ends lost 5 bases at V and 3 bases at J; junction bases unmatched: 4. The CDR3 is 14 amino acids. Per germline, CDR1 SGHVS and CDR2 FQNEAQ. Full variable domain (missing parts from reference TRBV7-8 and TRBJ2-7): GAGVSQSPRYKVAKRGQDVALRCDPISGHVSLFWYQQALGQGPEFLTYFQNEAQLDKSGLPSDRFFAERPEGSVSTLKIQRTQQEDSAVYLCASSLWDRGYEQYFGPGTRLTVT.

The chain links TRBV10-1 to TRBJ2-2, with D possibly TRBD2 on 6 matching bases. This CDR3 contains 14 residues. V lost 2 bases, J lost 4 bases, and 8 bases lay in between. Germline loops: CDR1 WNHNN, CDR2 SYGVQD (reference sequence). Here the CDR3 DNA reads TGCGCCAGCAGTGAGCGGGAGATCACCGGGGAGCTGTTTTTT. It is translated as CASSEREITGELFF.

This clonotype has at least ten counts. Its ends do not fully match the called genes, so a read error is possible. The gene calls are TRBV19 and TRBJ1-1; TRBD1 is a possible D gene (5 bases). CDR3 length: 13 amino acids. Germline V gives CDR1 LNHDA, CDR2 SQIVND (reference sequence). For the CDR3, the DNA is TGTGCCAGTAGTATAGGGGGGAACCCTGAAGCTTTCTTT. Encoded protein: CASSIGGNPEAFF.